This T cell receptor beta chain was sequenced for a study of identical twins. Study-level points and caveats: Invariant MAIT and iNKT cells may have partly biased zero-insertion analyses. The more abundant beta clonotypes in cord blood had fewer insertions, and memory repertoires did not show this.

TCRdb reprocessed the 5' RACE reads with MiXCR, giving one entry per CDR3 protein. The repertoire has about 920,000 distinct CDR3 sequences, roughly 12% of them found once; the top ten carry around 1.6%. In every case, the donor was a healthy Caucasian. There are a few counts of this clonotype. Its antigen is still unknown. Germline CDR1 and CDR2: LGHNT and FRNRAP. V was trimmed by 1 base and J by 2 bases, leaving 9 bases between them. The CDR3 sequence is 14 residues long. This sample also appeared in a second study, on yellow fever vaccine responses in identical twins.

This sequence joins TRBV12-5 and TRBJ2-7; D unclear. Sequencing was performed on PBMCs. The receptor was derived from a woman younger than 30 in good health. The CDR3, as DNA: TGTGCTAGTGGTTTGGGCTCTCCCCCCTACGAGCAGTACTTC. This sequence encodes CASGLGSPPYEQYF.